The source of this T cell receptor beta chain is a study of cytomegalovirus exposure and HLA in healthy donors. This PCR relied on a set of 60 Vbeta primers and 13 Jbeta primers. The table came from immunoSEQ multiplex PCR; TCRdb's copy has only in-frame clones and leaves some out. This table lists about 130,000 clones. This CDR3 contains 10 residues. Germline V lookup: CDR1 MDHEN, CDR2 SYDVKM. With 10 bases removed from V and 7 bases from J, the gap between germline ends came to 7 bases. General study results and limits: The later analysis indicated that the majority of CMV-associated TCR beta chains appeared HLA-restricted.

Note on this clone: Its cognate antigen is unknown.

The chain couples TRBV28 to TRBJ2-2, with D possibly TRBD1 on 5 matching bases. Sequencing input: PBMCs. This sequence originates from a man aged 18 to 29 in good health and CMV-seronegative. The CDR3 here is CAIGVGELFF. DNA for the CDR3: TGTGCCATAGGGGTCGGGGAGCTGTTTTTT.